The 11 T cell receptor beta chains reported below all come from one sample, sequenced in a study of T cell responses to AZD1222 COVID-19 vaccine. Profiled with immunoSEQ multiplex PCR; TCRdb holds only in-frame clones, not every one. The table lists 130,000 to 150,000 clones, about 93% of them singletons. The input for sequencing was peripheral blood, taken on day 0 of AZD1222 vaccination. The receptors here all came from an adult in good health.

This rearrangement joins TRBV7-9 to TRBJ2-6; no reliable D call. The V end was cut by 7 bases, the J end by 1 base, with 20 bases between. This CDR3 has 18 residues. Germline-derived CDR1 and CDR2 are SEHNR and FQNEAQ (reference sequence). The CDR3 reads CASTSNSGFGSGANVLTF. In nucleotides, the CDR3 is TGTGCCAGCACTAGTAATTCCGGGTTCGGATCTGGGGCCAACGTCCTGACTTTC.

This chain connects TRBV6-5 to TRBJ1-4; TRBD1 agrees at 9 bases. After removal of 7 bases from V and 7 bases from J, the junction contained 10 bases not matched to a gene. The germline CDR1 and CDR2 sequences are MNHEY and SVGAGI. The CDR3 totals 15 residues. CDR3 amino acids: CASTRLTGGLEKLFF. For the CDR3, the DNA is TGTGCCAGCACCCGCCTGACAGGGGGACTTGAAAAACTGTTTTTT.

This clone was seen a single time. The V call is TRBV7-9, the J call TRBJ2-5, with 9 bases fitting TRBD2. The germline V gene has CDR1 SEHNR and CDR2 FQNEAQ (reference sequence). V trimming: 3 bases; J trimming: 4 bases; junction bases outside the gene matches: 3. CDR3 length: 14 amino acids. The CDR3 region has the DNA TGTGCCAGCAGCTTCCGCGGGGGGGGAGAGACCCAGTACTTC. As protein: CASSFRGGGETQYF.

This sequence joins TRBV3-1 (or the pseudogene TRBV3-2) and TRBJ2-2, with D possibly being TRBD2 (5 bases). Between the trimmed V and J ends, which lost 10 bases and 0 bases, there was a span of 24 bases. Germline loops: CDR1 LGHDT, CDR2 YNNKEL (reference sequence). The CDR3 loop spans 18 amino acids. This CDR3 reads CATSLMWVGGANTGELFF. The CDR3 DNA sequence: TGTGCCACCAGTTTAATGTGGGTCGGAGGAGCGAACACCGGGGAGCTGTTTTTT.

This clone was recorded a few times. The genes are TRBV11-2 and TRBJ1-3; no clear D gene. V was trimmed by 0 bases and J by 0 bases, leaving 6 bases between them. The germline gives CDR1 SGHAT, CDR2 FQNNGV. This CDR3 spans 15 amino acids. The CDR3 sequence is CASSLELASGNTIYF. CDR3 bases: TGTGCCAGCAGCTTAGAGCTGGCCTCTGGAAACACCATATATTTT.

V and J are TRBV24-1 and TRBJ2-1; perhaps TRBD2 as D (5 bases). Trimming took off 2 bases at V and 6 bases at J, with 10 bases between the two ends. The CDR3 loop spans 14 amino acids. Per the germline V gene, CDR1 is KGHDR and CDR2 is SFDVKD. The CDR3 is CATSDSGLFNEQFF. In DNA form, the CDR3 reads TGTGCCACCAGTGATTCCGGACTGTTCAATGAGCAGTTCTTC.

The CDR3 spells CASSPQGTLNQPQHF. The CDR3 DNA is TGTGCCAGTAGTCCCCAGGGGACCCTTAATCAGCCCCAGCATTTT. The rearrangement links TRBV19 to TRBJ1-5; weak D call: TRBD1 (6 bases). This CDR3 has 15 residues. V dropped 5 bases and J dropped 4 bases, with 15 bases sitting between them. Germline loops: CDR1 LNHDA, CDR2 SQIVND (reference sequence). The full variable domain, its missing parts supplied by reference TRBV19 and TRBJ1-5, is DGGITQSPKYLFRKEGQNVTLSCEQNLNHDAMYWYRQDPGQGLRLIYYSQIVNDFQKGDIAEGYSVSREKKESFPLTVTSAQKNPTAFYLCASSPQGTLNQPQHFGDGTRLSIL.

This chain connects TRBV30 to TRBJ1-6, with D unclear. Germline values: CDR1 GTSNPN, CDR2 SVGIG (reference sequence). This CDR3 comprises 14 residues. Trimming left V 1 base short and J 9 bases short, with 13 bases between. In nucleotides, the CDR3 is TGTGCCTGGAGTGAATTGGGTTTTAGTTCACCCCTCCACTTT. Amino acid sequence: CAWSELGFSSPLHF.

The V gene is TRBV19, the J gene TRBJ1-1; a weak D match, TRBD1 (5 bases). V shed 5 bases and J shed 5 bases, with 12 bases lying between them. The CDR3 extends over 13 amino acids. Per the germline V gene, CDR1 is LNHDA and CDR2 is SQIVND (reference sequence). Written as DNA, the CDR3 is TGTGCCAGTAGTCTGCAGGGAGGGACTGAAGCTTTCTTT. Translation: CASSLQGGTEAFF.

The chain couples TRBV15 to TRBJ2-5, with D maybe TRBD2 (7 bases). Germline loops: CDR1 LNHNV, CDR2 YYDKDF (reference sequence). The V and J ends lost 5 bases and 1 base respectively, with 20 bases between them. This CDR3 has 17 amino acids. The CDR3 here is CATSRLGGGAIQETQYF. CDR3 nucleotide sequence: TGTGCCACCAGCCGACTCGGAGGGGGGGCAATCCAAGAGACCCAGTACTTC.

The rearrangement joins TRBV11-2 to TRBJ2-5; D is ambiguous. CDR3 length equals 13 residues. The germline V gene encodes CDR1 SGHAT and CDR2 FQNNGV. The V end was cut by 5 bases, the J end by 1 base, with 8 bases between. The CDR3 reads CASSPDGQETQYF. The CDR3 region has the DNA TGTGCCAGCAGCCCGGACGGCCAAGAGACCCAGTACTTC.